Presented here are 32 T cell receptor beta chains from one specimen sequenced in a study of resident and recirculating memory T cells in vitiligo (dated by TCRdb to about 2018). The library relied on the immunoSEQ multiplex PCR assay. In TCRdb, the immuneACCESS table is reduced to in-frame sequences with V and J assigned. These tables do not hold every clone; where another copy was compared, an unresolved V gene accounts for under half, and the others remain unexplained. The sample table holds 72,000 or so clones, of which 92% were seen once. The top ten hold around 5.1% of the sample. Sample: blood. These receptor sequences come from a male donor with vitiligo.

J is TRBJ2-7 and V is TRBV5-1; TRBD1 matches at 7 bases. V dropped 9 bases and J dropped 6; count of bases not matched to a gene: 15. CDR3 length: 14 residues. Germline V CDR1 and CDR2: SGHRS, YFSETQ. This CDR3 is CATSRGQGTLEQYF. CDR3 DNA: TGCGCCACTTCAAGGGGGCAGGGAACTCTCGAGCAGTACTTC.

The chain is built from TRBV11-2 and TRBJ2-2, with 9 bases aligning to TRBD2. V lost 1 base to trimming and J lost 4 bases; unmatched junction nucleotides: 4. CDR3 length equals 16 residues. The germline gives CDR1 SGHAT, CDR2 FQNNGV. The CDR3 coding sequence is TGTGCCAGCAGCTTAGGGCTAGCGGGGCTCACCGGGGAGCTGTTTTTT. This gives the protein CASSLGLAGLTGELFF.

The chain combines TRBV5-1 with TRBJ2-1; tentative D call: TRBD2 (5 bases). The CDR3 is 16 residues long. Germline loops: CDR1 SGHRS, CDR2 YFSETQ. V dropped 1 base and J dropped 9 bases, with 20 bases sitting between them. CDR3 nucleotides: TGCGCCAGCAGCTTGAAAAGTGGCTACGATGGAGGTGAGCAGTTCTTC. Its protein is CASSLKSGYDGGEQFF.

This chain connects TRBV18 to TRBJ2-1; no clear D. V lost 3 bases and J lost 0, with 12 bases in between. There are 16 residues in the CDR3. Germline values: CDR1 KGHSH, CDR2 LQKENI. The CDR3 here is CASSPPTLSSYNEQFF. CDR3 nucleotide sequence: TGTGCCAGCTCACCCCCCACTTTGAGCTCCTACAATGAGCAGTTCTTC.

CDR3 coding DNA: TGCGCCAGCAGCCCCCTTCTGAGGTATAACCCCTATGGCTACACCTTC. It yields the protein CASSPLLRYNPYGYTF. The rearrangement uses TRBV4-1 and TRBJ1-2; no clear D. There are 16 residues in the CDR3. Germline CDR1 MGHRA, CDR2 YSYEKL. Trimming removed 4 bases at V and 4 bases at J, with 19 bases between.

V and J are TRBV11-2 and TRBJ2-1, with D perhaps matching TRBD1 (6 bases). The CDR3 is 15 residues long. V gave up 6 bases and J gave up 8 bases, with 20 bases separating them. The germline gives CDR1 SGHAT, CDR2 FQNNGV. The CDR3 DNA reads as TGTGCCAGCAGTTACAGGGCCCGTCTTAATGATGAGCAGTTCTTC. This codes for CASSYRARLNDEQFF.

The rearrangement joins TRBV18 to TRBJ1-5; 7 positions agree with TRBD1. J gave up 3 bases and V 2 bases, and 1 base lay outside the gene matches. Germline values: CDR1 KGHSH, CDR2 LQKENI. The CDR3 is 14 residues long. CDR3 protein: CASSPGTVNQPQHF. CDR3 DNA: TGTGCCAGCTCACCAGGGACAGTCAATCAGCCCCAGCATTTT.

J is TRBJ2-1 and V is TRBV4-1, with 8 bases that match TRBD2. The CDR3 consists of 15 residues. Germline lookup yields CDR1 MGHRA and CDR2 YSYEKL. The ends lost 2 bases at V and 6 bases at J; junction bases unmatched: 6. The CDR3 region is CASSQTGTRTNEQFF. The CDR3 coding sequence is TGCGCCAGCAGCCAAACCGGGACTAGAACCAATGAGCAGTTCTTC.

The chain recombines TRBV9 with TRBJ2-7; 7 nucleotides line up with TRBD1. V lost 4 bases, J lost 3 bases, and 7 bases stayed unmatched. The germline V gene encodes CDR1 SGDLS and CDR2 YYNGEE. The CDR3 is 14 residues long. The CDR3 sequence: CASSIGTDLYEQYF. In DNA form, the CDR3 reads TGTGCCAGCAGCATCGGGACAGATCTCTACGAGCAGTACTTC.

The genes are TRBV4-1 and TRBJ1-3; 7 bases agree with TRBD1. The V gene's germline CDR1 is MGHRA and CDR2 YSYEKL. CDR3 length: 14 amino acids. V trimming: 0 bases; J trimming: 4 bases; junction bases outside the gene matches: 0. The CDR3 loop reads CASSQDRGGNTIYF. The CDR3 DNA reads as TGCGCCAGCAGCCAAGACAGGGGGGGAAACACCATATATTTT.

The genes are TRBV18 and TRBJ2-7, with 12 bases identical to TRBD2. The CDR3 runs to 14 residues. The trim removed 3 bases at V and 7 bases at J, leaving 4 bases unmatched. From germline, CDR1 is KGHSH and CDR2 LQKENI. CDR3 residues: CASSPGLAGSEQYF. For the CDR3, the DNA is TGTGCCAGCTCACCGGGACTAGCGGGTTCTGAGCAGTACTTC.

The chain uses TRBV7-9 and TRBJ2-1; 12 positions agree with TRBD2. Germline CDR1 and CDR2: SEHNR and FQNEAQ (reference sequence). V trimming: 5 bases; J trimming: 2 bases; junction bases outside the gene matches: 13. This CDR3 is built from 19 residues. The CDR3 sequence: CASSRVPGLAGLTYNEQFF. CDR3 nucleotides: TGTGCCAGCAGCCGCGTCCCGGGACTAGCGGGCCTAACCTACAATGAGCAGTTCTTC. Looking up the rest from reference TRBV7-9 and TRBJ2-1 gives the full variable domain: DTGVSQNPRHKITKRGQNVTFRCDPISEHNRLYWYRQTLGQGPEFLTYFQNEAQLEKSRLLSDRFSAERPKGSFSTLEIQRTEQGDSAMYLCASSRVPGLAGLTYNEQFFGPGTRLTVL.

The chain carries TRBV13 and TRBJ2-3, with a weak D call TRBD2 (6 bases). This CDR3 is 15 amino acids long. Trimming shortened V by 5 bases and J by 0 bases, and 12 bases separated the two germline ends. The germline V gene encodes CDR1 PRHDT and CDR2 FYEKMQ (reference sequence). The CDR3 loop reads CASSPWGVSTDTQYF. The CDR3 DNA follows: TGTGCCAGCAGCCCTTGGGGGGTTAGCACAGATACGCAGTATTTT. The full variable domain, with the rest looked up from reference TRBV13 and TRBJ2-3, is AAGVIQSPRHLIKEKRETATLKCYPIPRHDTVYWYQQGPGQDPQFLISFYEKMQSDKGSIPDRFSAQQFSDYHSELNMSSLELGDSALYFCASSPWGVSTDTQYFGPGTRLTVL.

This clone was picked up one time. The rearrangement links TRBV7-2 to TRBJ1-1; possible D gene TRBD1, 6 bases. Trimming left V 4 bases short and J 5 bases short, with 14 bases between. This CDR3 spans 14 amino acids. Germline V gene lookup returns CDR1 SGHTA and CDR2 FQGNSA. CDR3 nucleotide sequence: TGTGCCAGCAGCTCATCTACAGGGTGGACTGAAGCTTTCTTT. Its protein is CASSSSTGWTEAFF.

This rearrangement joins TRBV28 to TRBJ1-5; no clear D gene. Trimming shortened V by 2 bases and J by 6 bases, and 8 bases separated the two germline ends. The germline V gene has CDR1 MDHEN and CDR2 SYDVKM. CDR3 length: 13 residues. The CDR3 coding sequence is TGTGCCAGCAGTTTACTTGCAGGTCAGCCCCAGCATTTT. Its protein is CASSLLAGQPQHF.

This clone was seen a single time. This chain joins TRBV7-8 and TRBJ1-1, with a weak D call TRBD1 (5 bases). V was shortened by 1 base and J by 9 bases, with 12 bases between the two germline ends. From germline, CDR1 is SGHVS and CDR2 FQNEAQ. This CDR3 spans 13 amino acids. CDR3 DNA sequence: TGTGCCAGCAGCTTAGTTTCCGGGGGGAAAGCTTTCTTT. Translation: CASSLVSGGKAFF.

The rearrangement joins TRBV7-6 to TRBJ2-3; TRBD2 might be the D (5 bases). Germline loops: CDR1 SGHVS, CDR2 FNYEAQ. The CDR3 has 18 residues. With 1 base removed from V and 3 bases from J, the gap between germline ends came to 20 bases. This chain's CDR3 is CASSLEARGRERTDTQYF. Here the CDR3 DNA reads TGTGCCAGCAGCTTAGAAGCCCGGGGTAGGGAAAGGACAGATACGCAGTATTTT. Looking up the rest from reference TRBV7-6 and TRBJ2-3 gives the full variable domain: GAGVSQSPRYKVTKRGQDVALRCDPISGHVSLYWYRQALGQGPEFLTYFNYEAQQDKSGLPNDRFSAERPEGSISTLTIQRTEQRDSAMYRCASSLEARGRERTDTQYFGPGTRLTVL.

This clone was detected once. This sequence joins TRBV25-1 and TRBJ2-5, with 7 nucleotides matching TRBD2. V shed 1 base, J shed 2 bases, and the junction held 7 bases outside the gene matches. Germline CDR1 reads MGHDK; CDR2 reads SYGVNS. This CDR3 region has 16 residues. CDR3 loop: CASSELRWGGQETQYF. DNA of the CDR3: TGTGCCAGCAGTGAATTGCGTTGGGGGGGACAAGAGACCCAGTACTTC.

The chain links TRBV4-1 to TRBJ2-7, with unresolved D. CDR3 length: 14 residues. V was trimmed by 0 bases and J by 4 bases, leaving 10 bases between them. Germline assignment: CDR1 MGHRA and CDR2 YSYEKL. The CDR3 DNA is TGCGCCAGCAGCCAAGATCTGGGCACTTACGAGCAGTACTTC. Protein sequence: CASSQDLGTYEQYF.

CDR3 loop: CASSPRLLAGPEQYF. CDR3 nucleotides: TGTGCCAGCAGCCCCAGGCTACTAGCGGGACCCGAGCAGTACTTC. V and J are TRBV11-3 and TRBJ2-7; TRBD2 aligns across 10 bases. The V segment lost 5 bases and the J segment 6 bases; nucleotides outside the gene matches: 10. Germline loops: CDR1 SGHNT, CDR2 YENEEA. The CDR3 length is 15 residues. The whole variable domain, remainder taken from reference TRBV11-3 and TRBJ2-7, is EAGVVQSPRYKIIEKKQPVAFWCNPISGHNTLYWYLQNLGQGPELLIRYENEEAVDDSQLPKDRFSAERLKGVDSTLKIQPAELGDSAVYLCASSPRLLAGPEQYFGPGTRLTVT.

The gene calls are TRBV12-2 and TRBJ1-5; the listed D gene, TRBD1, was not tested against the DNA. TRBV12-2 is an annotated pseudogene. The CDR3 consists of 17 residues. The CDR3, as DNA: TGTGCAAGTCGCTTAGAAAAGACAGTATATAGCAATCAGCCCCAGCATTTT. Its protein is CASRLEKTVYSNQPQHF.

V usage is TRBV27 and J usage is TRBJ2-7; TRBD1 matches 8 bases. CDR1 is MNHEY and CDR2 is SMNVEV in the germline V gene (reference sequence). J lost 2 bases, V lost 3 bases, and 3 bases had no gene match. CDR3 length equals 14 residues. The CDR3 reads CASSFGQGTYEQYF. CDR3 in DNA: TGTGCCAGCAGTTTCGGACAGGGAACCTACGAGCAGTACTTC.

This chain connects TRBV7-9 to TRBJ1-1; TRBD1 is a possible D gene (5 bases). V lost 1 base and J lost 6, with 15 bases in between. This CDR3 contains 15 residues. CDR1 SEHNR and CDR2 FQNEAQ come from the germline V gene (reference sequence). The CDR3 loop reads CASSLVGQIGAEAFF. The CDR3 DNA is TGTGCCAGCAGCTTAGTGGGTCAAATAGGGGCTGAAGCTTTCTTT.

This chain connects TRBV7-6 to TRBJ2-2; 7 bases line up with TRBD1. The germline V gene encodes CDR1 SGHVS and CDR2 FNYEAQ. V was pared by 4 bases and J by 6 bases, with 5 bases of the junction left unmatched. The CDR3 contains 14 residues. CDR3 DNA sequence: TGTGCCAGCAGCTCAAACAGGGGTGCCGGGGAGCTGTTTTTT. Translating it yields CASSSNRGAGELFF.

The V gene is TRBV4-1, the J gene TRBJ2-1; tentatively, D is TRBD2 (6 bases). The CDR3 totals 20 residues. CDR1 is MGHRA, CDR2 YSYEKL, per germline. V lost 0 bases to trimming and J lost 0 bases, with 21 bases between them. CDR3 coding DNA: TGCGCCAGCAGCCAAGAAACCGGGAGCGGCTTAACCTACTCCTACAATGAGCAGTTCTTC. Its protein product is CASSQETGSGLTYSYNEQFF.

The genes are TRBV29-1 and TRBJ2-2; 7 positions match TRBD1. This CDR3 has 13 residues. Germline V gene lookup returns CDR1 SQVTM and CDR2 ANQGSEA. Trimming removed 4 bases from V and 1 base from J; junction bases left unmatched: 0. CDR3: CSVGTGNTGELFF. CDR3 DNA: TGCAGCGTTGGGACAGGGAACACCGGGGAGCTGTTTTTT.

This chain links TRBV28 with TRBJ1-3, with D uncertain. Deletions cut 4 bases from V and 0 bases from J, with 7 bases between. Germline values: CDR1 MDHEN, CDR2 SYDVKM. This CDR3 region has 14 residues. The CDR3 sequence: CASSSGYSGNTIYF. Here the CDR3 DNA reads TGTGCCAGCAGTTCAGGCTACTCTGGAAACACCATATATTTT.

This rearrangement joins TRBV27 to TRBJ1-1; tentative D call: TRBD1 (5 bases). Germline CDR1 and CDR2: MNHEY and SMNVEV (reference sequence). The CDR3 runs to 16 residues. Trimming left V 6 bases short and J 0 bases short, with 17 bases between. Written as DNA, the CDR3 is TGTGCCAGCAGGGGGGGGAGAGGGGTCATGAACACTGAAGCTTTCTTT. It codes for CASRGGRGVMNTEAFF.

The CDR3 spells CASTRSPGTDTQYF. CDR3 coding DNA: TGTGCCAGCACCCGGAGCCCCGGGACAGATACGCAGTATTTT. The chain is built from TRBV6-5 and TRBJ2-3, with D uncertain. The CDR3 sequence is 14 residues long. V lost 7 bases and J lost 3, with 14 bases in between. CDR1 is MNHEY, CDR2 SVGAGI, per germline.

V and J are TRBV30 and TRBJ1-4, with unresolved D. V was clipped by 6 bases and J by 7 bases, with 15 bases between them. Per germline, CDR1 GTSNPN and CDR2 SVGIG (reference sequence). This CDR3 is built from 13 residues. The CDR3 region is CACSGWGGEKLFF. The CDR3 nucleotides read TGTGCCTGTTCCGGTTGGGGAGGTGAAAAACTGTTTTTT.

The CDR3: CASSLSTGGNEKLFF. CDR3 coding DNA: TGCGCCAGCAGCCTATCAACAGGGGGTAATGAAAAACTGTTTTTT. The chain has TRBV4-3 and TRBJ1-4; 8 nucleotides match TRBD1. J lost 4 bases, V lost 4 bases, and 5 bases had no gene match. The CDR3 sequence is 15 residues long. CDR1 is LGHNA and CDR2 is YSLEER in the germline V gene.

The DNA of the CDR3 is TGTGCCAGCAGCCACCCAGGAGGACTCACCGGGGAGCTGTTTTTT. It encodes CASSHPGGLTGELFF. V and J are TRBV4-2 and TRBJ2-2; possible D gene TRBD2, 5 bases. V dropped 3 bases and J dropped 4 bases, with 12 bases sitting between them. Germline CDR1 reads LGHNA; CDR2 reads YNFKEQ. The CDR3 runs to 15 residues.